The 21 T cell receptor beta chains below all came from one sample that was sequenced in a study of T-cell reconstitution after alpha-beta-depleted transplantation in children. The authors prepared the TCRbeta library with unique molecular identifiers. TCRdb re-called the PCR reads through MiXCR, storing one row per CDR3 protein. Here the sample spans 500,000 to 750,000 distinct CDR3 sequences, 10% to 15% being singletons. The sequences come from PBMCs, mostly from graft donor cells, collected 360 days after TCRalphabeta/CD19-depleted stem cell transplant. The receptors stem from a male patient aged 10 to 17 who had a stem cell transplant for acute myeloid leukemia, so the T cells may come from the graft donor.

The CDR3 bases are TGTGCCAGCAGTAGGACAGCGTCAAATGAAAAACTGTTTTTT. This sequence encodes CASSRTASNEKLFF. The rearrangement uses TRBV6-1 and TRBJ1-4, with TRBD1 as a possible D gene (6 bases). V lost 5 bases and J lost 5, with 12 bases in between. CDR3 length: 14 residues. Germline V CDR1 and CDR2: MNHNS, SASEGT.

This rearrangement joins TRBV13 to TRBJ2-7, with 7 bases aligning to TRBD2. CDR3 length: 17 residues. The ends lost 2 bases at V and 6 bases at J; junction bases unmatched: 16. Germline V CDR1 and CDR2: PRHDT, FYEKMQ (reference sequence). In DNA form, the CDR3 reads TGTGCCAGCAGCTTAATCCCTTTTAGCAGGGAGGGAGGCGAGCAGTACTTC. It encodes CASSLIPFSREGGEQYF.

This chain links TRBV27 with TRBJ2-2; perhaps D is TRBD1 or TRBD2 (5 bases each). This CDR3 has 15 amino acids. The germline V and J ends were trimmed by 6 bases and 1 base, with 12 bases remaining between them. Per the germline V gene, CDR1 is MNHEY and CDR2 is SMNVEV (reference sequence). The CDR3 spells CASSVGDVNTGELFF. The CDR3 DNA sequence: TGTGCCAGCAGCGTCGGGGACGTGAACACCGGGGAGCTGTTTTTT.

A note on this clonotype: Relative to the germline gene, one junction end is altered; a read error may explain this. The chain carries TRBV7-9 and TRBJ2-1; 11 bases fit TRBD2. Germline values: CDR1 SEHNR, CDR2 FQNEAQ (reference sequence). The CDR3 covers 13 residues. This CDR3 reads CASSLLAGGPLPF. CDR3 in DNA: TGTGCCAGCAGCTTATTAGCGGGAGGGCCACTTCCCTTC.

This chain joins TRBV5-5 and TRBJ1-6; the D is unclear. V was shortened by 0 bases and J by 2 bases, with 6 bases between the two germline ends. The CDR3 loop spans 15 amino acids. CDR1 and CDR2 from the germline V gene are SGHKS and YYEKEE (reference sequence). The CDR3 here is CASSLGVPYNSPLHF. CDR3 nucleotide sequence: TGTGCCAGCAGCTTGGGGGTCCCCTATAATTCACCCCTCCACTTT.

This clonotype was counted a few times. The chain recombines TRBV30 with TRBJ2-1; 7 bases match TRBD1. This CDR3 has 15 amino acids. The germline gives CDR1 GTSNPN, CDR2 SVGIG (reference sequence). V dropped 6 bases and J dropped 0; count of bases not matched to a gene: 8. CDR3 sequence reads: CACTTGSRSYNEQFF. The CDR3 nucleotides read TGTGCCTGTACGACAGGGAGCCGCTCCTACAATGAGCAGTTCTTC.

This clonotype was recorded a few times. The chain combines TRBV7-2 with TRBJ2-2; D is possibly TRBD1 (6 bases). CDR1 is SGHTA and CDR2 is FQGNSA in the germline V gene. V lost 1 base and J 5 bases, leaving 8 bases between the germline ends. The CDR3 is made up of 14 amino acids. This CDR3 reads CASSLGQVTGELFF. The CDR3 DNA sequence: TGTGCCAGCAGCTTAGGACAGGTGACCGGGGAGCTGTTTTTT.

The CDR3 DNA sequence: TGTGCCACCGATGAGGGAAACATGGTGGGCACAGATACGCAGTATTTT. This sequence encodes CATDEGNMVGTDTQYF. The V gene is TRBV2, the J gene TRBJ2-3; the D gene is possibly TRBD2 (5 bases). This CDR3 spans 16 amino acids. Germline V gene data show CDR1 as SNHLY and CDR2 as FYNNEI. With 10 bases removed from V and 1 base from J, the gap between germline ends came to 21 bases.

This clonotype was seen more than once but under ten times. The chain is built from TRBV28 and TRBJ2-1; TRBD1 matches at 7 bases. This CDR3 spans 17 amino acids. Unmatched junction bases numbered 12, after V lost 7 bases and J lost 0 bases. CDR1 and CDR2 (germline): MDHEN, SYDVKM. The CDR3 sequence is CASTSKTGVSSYNEQFF. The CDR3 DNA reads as TGTGCCAGCACCTCAAAAACAGGGGTGAGCTCCTACAATGAGCAGTTCTTC.

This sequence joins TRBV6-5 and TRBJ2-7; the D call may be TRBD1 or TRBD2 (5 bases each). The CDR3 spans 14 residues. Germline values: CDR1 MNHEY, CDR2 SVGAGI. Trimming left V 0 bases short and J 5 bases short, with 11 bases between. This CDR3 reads CASSYSGVWNEQYF. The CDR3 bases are TGTGCCAGCAGTTACTCGGGGGTCTGGAACGAGCAGTACTTC.

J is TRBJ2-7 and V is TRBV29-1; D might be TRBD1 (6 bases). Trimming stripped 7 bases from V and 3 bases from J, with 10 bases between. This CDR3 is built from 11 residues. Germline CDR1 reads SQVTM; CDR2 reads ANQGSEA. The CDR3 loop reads CSGLQGYEQYF. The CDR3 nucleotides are TGCAGCGGCCTACAGGGCTACGAGCAGTACTTC.

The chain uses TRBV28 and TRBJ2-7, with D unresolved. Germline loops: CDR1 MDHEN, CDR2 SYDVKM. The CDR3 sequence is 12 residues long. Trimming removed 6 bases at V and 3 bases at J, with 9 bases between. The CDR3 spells CASRNHIYEQYF. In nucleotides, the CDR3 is TGTGCCAGCAGGAACCATATCTACGAGCAGTACTTC.

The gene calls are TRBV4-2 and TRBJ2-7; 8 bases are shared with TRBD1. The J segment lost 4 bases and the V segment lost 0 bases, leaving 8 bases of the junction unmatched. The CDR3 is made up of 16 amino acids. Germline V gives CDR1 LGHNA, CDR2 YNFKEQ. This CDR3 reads CASSQDRQGASYEQYF. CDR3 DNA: TGTGCCAGCAGCCAAGATCGGCAGGGGGCGTCTTACGAGCAGTACTTC.

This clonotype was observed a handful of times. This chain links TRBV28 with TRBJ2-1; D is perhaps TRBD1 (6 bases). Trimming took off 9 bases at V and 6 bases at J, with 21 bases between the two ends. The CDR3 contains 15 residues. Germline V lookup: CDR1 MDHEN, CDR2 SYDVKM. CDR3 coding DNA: TGTGCCAGTACCCGTGGGGGCCTAAGGTCCAATGAGCAGTTCTTC. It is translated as CASTRGGLRSNEQFF.

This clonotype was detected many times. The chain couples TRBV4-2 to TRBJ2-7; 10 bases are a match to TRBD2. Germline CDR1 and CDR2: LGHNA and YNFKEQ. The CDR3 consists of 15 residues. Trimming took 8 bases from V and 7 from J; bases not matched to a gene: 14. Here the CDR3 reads CASALAGGLISEQYF. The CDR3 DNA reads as TGTGCCAGCGCATTAGCGGGAGGACTCATCTCGGAGCAGTACTTC.

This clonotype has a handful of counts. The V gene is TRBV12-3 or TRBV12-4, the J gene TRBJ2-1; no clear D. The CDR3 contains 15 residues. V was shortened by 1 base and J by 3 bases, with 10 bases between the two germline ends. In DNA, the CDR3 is TGTGCCAGCAGTTTAGGGGAACTATTCTACAATGAGCAGTTCTTC. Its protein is CASSLGELFYNEQFF.

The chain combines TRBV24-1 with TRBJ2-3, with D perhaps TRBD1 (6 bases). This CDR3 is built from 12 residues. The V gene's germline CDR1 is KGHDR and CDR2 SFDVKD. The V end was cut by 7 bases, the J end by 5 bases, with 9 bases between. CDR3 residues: CATRGAGDTQYF. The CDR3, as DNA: TGTGCCACCAGGGGGGCTGGAGATACGCAGTATTTT.

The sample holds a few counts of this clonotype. The CDR3 region has the DNA TGCAGTGCTCCACTAGCGGGAGGGGACTACGAGCAGTACTTC. Amino acid sequence: CSAPLAGGDYEQYF. The chain employs TRBV20-1 and TRBJ2-7; TRBD2 aligns across 13 bases. V shed 5 bases and J 3 bases; nucleotides not matched to a gene: 4. Per germline, CDR1 DFQATT and CDR2 SNEGSKA (reference sequence). There are 14 residues in the CDR3.

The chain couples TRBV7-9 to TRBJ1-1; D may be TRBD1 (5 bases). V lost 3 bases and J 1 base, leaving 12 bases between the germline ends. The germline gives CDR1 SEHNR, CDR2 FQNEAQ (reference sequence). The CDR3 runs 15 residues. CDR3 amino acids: CASSFWGKSNTEAFF. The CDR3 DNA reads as TGTGCCAGCAGCTTCTGGGGGAAATCGAACACTGAAGCTTTCTTT.

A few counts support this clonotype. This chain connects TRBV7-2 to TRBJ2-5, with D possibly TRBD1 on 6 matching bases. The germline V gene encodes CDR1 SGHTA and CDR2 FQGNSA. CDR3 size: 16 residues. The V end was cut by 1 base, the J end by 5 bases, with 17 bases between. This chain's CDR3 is CASSLDGTTGSETQYF. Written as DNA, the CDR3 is TGTGCCAGCAGCTTAGATGGGACAACTGGCAGTGAGACCCAGTACTTC.

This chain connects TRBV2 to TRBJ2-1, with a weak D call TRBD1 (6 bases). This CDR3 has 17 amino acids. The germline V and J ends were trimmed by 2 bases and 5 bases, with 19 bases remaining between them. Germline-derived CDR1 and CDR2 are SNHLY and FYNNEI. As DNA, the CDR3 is TGTGCCAGCAGTGAAAGGGGGACAAGTTTCCGAAACAATGAGCAGTTCTTC. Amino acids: CASSERGTSFRNNEQFF. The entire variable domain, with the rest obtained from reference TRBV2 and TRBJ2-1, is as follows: EPEVTQTPSHQVTQMGQEVILRCVPISNHLYFYWYRQILGQKVEFLVSFYNNEISEKSEIFDDQFSVERPDGSNFTLKIRSTKLEDSAMYFCASSERGTSFRNNEQFFGPGTRLTVL.